The source of this TCR beta chain is a study of graft-versus-host responses after intestinal transplantation. Study context: All recipients were transplanted with multivisceral, liver-intestinal, or isolated intestinal grafts. Anti-thymocyte globulin induction was given to all recipients, followed by tacrolimus and steroids for around three years. Findings and caveats of the study: Early after transplant, HvG clones declined as circulating GvH clones peaked.

Looked up from germline, CDR1 is LNHDA and CDR2 is SQIVND (reference sequence). The CDR3 loop spans 15 amino acids. The germline V and J ends were trimmed by 7 bases and 0 bases, with 16 bases remaining between them. The method was immunoSEQ multiplex PCR; TCRdb's version includes in-frame clones alone and lacks a portion of them. The sample carries about 50,000 clones, around 90% recorded once. Only one count was recorded for this clone. Its cognate antigen is unknown. The chain carries TRBV19 and TRBJ2-7, with D possibly being TRBD2 (6 bases). The starting material was unstimulated CD4+ T cells sorted from spleen or lymph node cells, obtained before transplant. The clonotype comes from a human donor who was the organ donor for an intestinal transplant. CDR3 DNA sequence: TGTGCCAGTAAGGTAGCGGAAGGGGTCTCCTACGAGCAGTACTTC. This translates into CASKVAEGVSYEQYF.